A single sample gave rise to the 23 T cell receptor beta chains below, sequenced in a study of T cells expressing NK-cell markers. TCRdb reworked the 5' RACE reads into one entry per CDR3 protein, no DNA. The repertoire table contains about 260,000 distinct CDR3 sequences. The specimen sequenced was blood T cells: a sorted CD56 or NKG2C T cell subset, CD4+ or CD8+ T cells, or bulk PBMC T cells (not recorded which). These receptor sequences come from a man between 18 and 29 years old in good health.

V is TRBV5-1 and J is TRBJ2-1. CDR3 size: 13 residues. CDR1 and CDR2 (germline): SGHRS, YFSETQ. The CDR3 region is CASSLGTQNEQFF.

The chain couples TRBV12-3 or TRBV12-4 to TRBJ1-3. The CDR3 contains 16 residues. The CDR3 protein is CASSFLVEGSGNTIYF.

The chain uses TRBV5-1 and TRBJ1-1; TCRdb selects TRBD1, and the lack of DNA leaves this call unchecked. The CDR3 contains 15 residues. Germline values: CDR1 SGHRS, CDR2 YFSETQ. The CDR3 here is CASSRLTGGGTEAFF.

This chain links TRBV29-1 with TRBJ2-3; lacking DNA, the TRBD1 call made by TCRdb goes unchecked. The CDR3 runs 14 residues. Germline V CDR1 and CDR2: SQVTM, ANQGSEA. The CDR3 here is CSGERGDNTDTQYF.

J is TRBJ2-1 and V is TRBV6-5; no DNA is available, so the TRBD2 call from TCRdb remains unchecked. Germline V lookup: CDR1 MNHEY, CDR2 SVGAGI. This CDR3 has 17 residues. The CDR3 sequence is CASSYMAGTKAYNEQFF.

The rearrangement joins TRBV20-1 to TRBJ1-5; without DNA, the TCRdb call of TRBD1 cannot be checked. The CDR3 is 15 residues long. Germline V gives CDR1 DFQATT, CDR2 SNEGSKA (reference sequence). The CDR3 sequence is CSAANEGRSGQPQHF.

The J gene is TRBJ2-6, the V gene TRBV12-3 or TRBV12-4. The CDR3 runs 13 residues. The CDR3 sequence is CATRELGANVLTF.

The chain combines TRBV4-1 with TRBJ2-3; TCRdb calls TRBD1, which cannot be checked without DNA. The CDR3 spans 16 residues. Looked up from germline, CDR1 is MGHRA and CDR2 is YSYEKL. The CDR3 protein is CASSRKPGTEPNTQYF.

The rearrangement uses TRBV30 and TRBJ2-1; TCRdb indicates TRBD2, and absent DNA this call remains unverified. Germline CDR1 GTSNPN, CDR2 SVGIG (reference sequence). This CDR3 spans 17 amino acids. This CDR3 is CAWSVRSLAGIYNEQFF. The full variable domain, rest sourced from reference TRBV30 and TRBJ2-1, is SQTIHQWPATLVQPVGSPLSLECTVEGTSNPNLYWYRQAAGRGLQLLFYSVGIGQISSEVPQNLSASRPQDRQFILSSKKLLLSDSGFYLCAWSVRSLAGIYNEQFFGPGTRLTVL.

This chain joins TRBV20-1 and TRBJ2-5; TCRdb indicates TRBD2, and absent DNA this call remains unverified. The CDR3 extends over 14 amino acids. The germline CDR1 and CDR2 sequences are DFQATT and SNEGSKA (reference sequence). The CDR3 sequence is CSAKIVGSRETQYF.

The gene calls are TRBV1 and TRBJ2-1; TCRdb picks TRBD2, but there is no DNA to check that call. TRBV1 is tagged as a pseudogene. The CDR3 length is 18 residues. CDR3 loop: CTSSQEIAGGSGYNEQFF.

The chain carries TRBV24-1 and TRBJ2-2. The CDR3 is made up of 16 amino acids. CDR1 KGHDR and CDR2 SFDVKD come from the germline V gene. CDR3 sequence reads: CATSDFGTANTGELFF.

The J gene is TRBJ2-3, the V gene TRBV12-3 or TRBV12-4; with no DNA, the TCRdb D assignment of TRBD2 cannot be verified. There are 15 residues in the CDR3. The CDR3 here is CASSKGLAGPDTQYF.

V gene TRBV20-1 combines with J gene TRBJ2-1; checking the TCRdb D call of TRBD1 is not possible without DNA. CDR1 is DFQATT and CDR2 is SNEGSKA in the germline V gene (reference sequence). The CDR3 consists of 11 residues. This CDR3 is CSARDTPSEFF.

The chain carries TRBV15 and TRBJ2-2; the TRBD1 assignment by TCRdb is unverifiable without DNA. The CDR3 loop spans 14 amino acids. Looked up from germline, CDR1 is LNHNV and CDR2 is YYDKDF (reference sequence). CDR3 sequence: CATSGQGYTGELFF.

This chain uses TRBV27 with TRBJ1-5. The CDR3 runs to 16 residues. Germline values: CDR1 MNHEY, CDR2 SMNVEV (reference sequence). The CDR3: CASSLSGRGAYQPQHF.

The chain employs TRBV5-5 and TRBJ2-1; lacking DNA, the TRBD1 call made by TCRdb goes unchecked. Looked up from germline, CDR1 is SGHKS and CDR2 is YYEKEE (reference sequence). The CDR3 loop spans 12 amino acids. CDR3 sequence: CASSTDRGTKFF.

The chain is built from TRBV20-1 and TRBJ1-1; the D call from TCRdb, TRBD1, cannot be confirmed without DNA. Germline CDR1 DFQATT, CDR2 SNEGSKA (reference sequence). The CDR3 totals 13 residues. The CDR3 region is CSATGHLNTEAFF.

V usage is TRBV6-2 or TRBV6-3 and J usage is TRBJ1-1. This CDR3 comprises 11 residues. Looked up from germline, CDR1 is MNHEY and CDR2 is SVGEGT. CDR3: CASRDGTEAFF.

V and J are TRBV24-1 and TRBJ2-1; absent DNA, TCRdb's TRBD1 call cannot be checked. The CDR3 consists of 16 residues. The germline CDR1 and CDR2 sequences are KGHDR and SFDVKD. The CDR3 is CATSDRGFGSYNEQFF.

CDR3 residues: CSVRRLAGETDTQYF. The genes are TRBV20-1 and TRBJ2-3; TCRdb picks TRBD2, but there is no DNA to check that call. Germline V gives CDR1 DFQATT, CDR2 SNEGSKA (reference sequence). The CDR3 length is 15 residues.

The chain recombines TRBV9 with TRBJ2-1. This CDR3 region has 15 residues. Germline CDR1 SGDLS, CDR2 YYNGEE. The CDR3 sequence: CASSGHSSSYNEQFF.

The rearrangement links TRBV5-4 to TRBJ2-3. The CDR3 totals 13 residues. Germline assignment: CDR1 SGHNT and CDR2 YYREEE (reference sequence). The CDR3 protein is CASSAIGTDTQYF. Together with reference TRBV5-4 and TRBJ2-3, the CDR3 gives the full variable domain: ETGVTQSPTHLIKTRGQQVTLRCSSQSGHNTVSWYQQALGQGPQFIFQYYREEENGRGNFPPRFSGLQFPNYSSELNVNALELDDSALYLCASSAIGTDTQYFGPGTRLTVL.